Presented here are 6 T cell receptor beta chains from one specimen sequenced in a study of T cell changes during pregnancy in multiple sclerosis. Measured with immunoSEQ multiplex PCR; TCRdb has only the in-frame clones, and not every one. Of around 100,000 clones detected, more than 85% appear once; the ten largest clones hold more than 1.5%. The sample was peripheral blood, taken in the third trimester of pregnancy. These receptors were obtained from a female donor with multiple sclerosis, enrolled in a pregnancy study.

Only a few counts were recorded for this clone. CDR3 protein: CASSLGGGRETQYF. The CDR3 DNA follows: TGCGCCAGCAGCTTGGGCGGGGGACGAGAGACCCAGTACTTC. V usage is TRBV5-1 and J usage is TRBJ2-5, with 7 bases that match TRBD2. This CDR3 is built from 14 residues. Germline loops: CDR1 SGHRS, CDR2 YFSETQ. The V gene end was trimmed by 0 bases and the J gene end by 4 bases; junction bases not matched to a gene: 3.

Only one count was recorded for this clone. The chain couples TRBV4-1 to TRBJ1-4, with TRBD1 matching over 8 bases. The CDR3 totals 16 residues. V gave up 0 bases and J gave up 8 bases; unmatched junction bases: 8. Germline V gene sequence: CDR1 MGHRA, CDR2 YSYEKL. The CDR3 loop reads CASSQDTGTGGEKLFF. DNA of the CDR3: TGCGCCAGCAGCCAAGACACCGGGACAGGAGGGGAAAAACTGTTTTTT.

The genes are TRBV5-3 and TRBJ2-5, with 7 bases that match TRBD2. TRBV5-3 is placed among ORFs of uncertain function. The CDR3 has 13 amino acids. V lost 1 base, J lost 6 bases, and 3 bases stayed unmatched. The CDR3 coding sequence is TGTGCCAGAAGCTTGAGGACTAGACAGACCCAGTACTTC. It yields the protein CARSLRTRQTQYF.

This chain uses TRBV30 with TRBJ2-7, with a tentative D call TRBD1 (6 bases). V was trimmed by 2 bases and J by 2 bases, leaving 13 bases between them. Germline CDR1 reads GTSNPN; CDR2 reads SVGIG (reference sequence). The CDR3 sequence is 14 residues long. CDR3 in amino acids: CAWSIQGSTYEQYF. The CDR3 region has the DNA TGTGCCTGGAGTATCCAGGGGTCCACCTACGAGCAGTACTTC.

The gene calls are TRBV11-2 and TRBJ2-7, with 7 nucleotides matching TRBD1. The CDR3 loop spans 14 amino acids. V lost 5 bases, J lost 2 bases, and 6 bases stayed unmatched. Germline V gene lookup returns CDR1 SGHAT and CDR2 FQNNGV. The CDR3 here is CASSQLTGTYEQYF. CDR3 in DNA: TGTGCCAGCAGCCAACTGACAGGGACCTACGAGCAGTACTTC.

The genes are TRBV5-4 and TRBJ2-7, with a weak D call TRBD1 (6 bases). This CDR3 spans 14 amino acids. V shed 4 bases and J shed 4 bases, with 15 bases lying between them. Germline CDR1 and CDR2: SGHNT and YYREEE (reference sequence). This CDR3 is CASSTGTYAYEQYF. The CDR3, as DNA: TGTGCCAGCAGCACCGGGACATATGCTTACGAGCAGTACTTC.